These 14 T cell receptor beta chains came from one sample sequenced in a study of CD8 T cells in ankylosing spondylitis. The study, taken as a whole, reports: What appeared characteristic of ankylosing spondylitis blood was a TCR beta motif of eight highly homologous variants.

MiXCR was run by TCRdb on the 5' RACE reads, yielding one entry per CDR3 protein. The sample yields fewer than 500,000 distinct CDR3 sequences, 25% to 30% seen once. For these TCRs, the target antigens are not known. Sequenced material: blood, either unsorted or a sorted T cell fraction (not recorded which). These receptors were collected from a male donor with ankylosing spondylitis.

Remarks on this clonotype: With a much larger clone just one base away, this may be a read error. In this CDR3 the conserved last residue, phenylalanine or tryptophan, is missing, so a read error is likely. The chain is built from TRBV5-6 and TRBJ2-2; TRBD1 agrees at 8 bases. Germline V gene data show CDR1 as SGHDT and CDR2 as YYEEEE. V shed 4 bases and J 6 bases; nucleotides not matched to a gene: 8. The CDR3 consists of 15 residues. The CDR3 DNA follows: TGTGCCAGCAGCCCGGGGACAGGTGGACCCGGGGAGCTGTTTCTT. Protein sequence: CASSPGTGGPGELFL.

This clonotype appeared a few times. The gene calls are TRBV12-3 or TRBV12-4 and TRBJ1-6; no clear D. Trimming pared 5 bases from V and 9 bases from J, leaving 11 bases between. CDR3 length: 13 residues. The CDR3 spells CASSLYEVSPLHF. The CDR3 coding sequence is TGTGCCAGCAGTCTCTACGAGGTTTCACCCCTCCACTTT.

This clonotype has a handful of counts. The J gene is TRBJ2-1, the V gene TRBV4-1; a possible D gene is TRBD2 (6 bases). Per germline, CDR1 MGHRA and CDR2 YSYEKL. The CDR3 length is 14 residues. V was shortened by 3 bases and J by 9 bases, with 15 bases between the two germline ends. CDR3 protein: CASSHGPPSVEQFF. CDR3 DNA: TGCGCCAGCAGCCATGGCCCCCCTAGCGTTGAGCAGTTCTTC.

CDR3: CASSPPSGSTYNEQFF. In DNA form, the CDR3 reads TGTGCCAGCAGCCCCCCGAGCGGGAGTACCTACAATGAGCAGTTCTTC. This sequence joins TRBV12-3 or TRBV12-4 and TRBJ2-1, with TRBD2 matching 8 bases. The CDR3 length is 16 residues. V lost 6 bases, J lost 2 bases, and 9 bases stayed unmatched.

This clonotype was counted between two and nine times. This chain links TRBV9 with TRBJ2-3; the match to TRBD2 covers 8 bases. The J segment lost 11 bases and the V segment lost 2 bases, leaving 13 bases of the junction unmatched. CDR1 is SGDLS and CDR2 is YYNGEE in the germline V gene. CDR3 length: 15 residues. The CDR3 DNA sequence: TGTGCCAGCAGCGTTTCACTAGCGGATCAGGCGGGGCAGTATTTT. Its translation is CASSVSLADQAGQYF.

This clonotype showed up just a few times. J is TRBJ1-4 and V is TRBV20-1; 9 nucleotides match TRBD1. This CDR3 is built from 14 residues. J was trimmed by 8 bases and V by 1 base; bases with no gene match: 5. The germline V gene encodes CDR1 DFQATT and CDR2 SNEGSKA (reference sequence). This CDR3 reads CSARVGTGWEKLFF. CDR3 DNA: TGCAGTGCTAGAGTGGGGACAGGGTGGGAAAAACTGTTTTTT.

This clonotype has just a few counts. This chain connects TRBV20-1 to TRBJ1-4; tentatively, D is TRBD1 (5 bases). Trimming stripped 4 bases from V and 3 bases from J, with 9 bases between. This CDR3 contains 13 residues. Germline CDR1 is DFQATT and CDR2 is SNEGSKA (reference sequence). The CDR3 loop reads CSANGGANEKLFF. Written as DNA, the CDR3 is TGCAGTGCTAACGGGGGGGCTAATGAAAAACTGTTTTTT.

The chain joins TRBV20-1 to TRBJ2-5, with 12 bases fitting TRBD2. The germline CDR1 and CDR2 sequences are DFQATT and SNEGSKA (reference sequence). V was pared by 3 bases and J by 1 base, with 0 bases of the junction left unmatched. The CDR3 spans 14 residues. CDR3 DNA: TGCAGTGCTAGGACTAGCGGGAGCCAAGAGACCCAGTACTTC. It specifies CSARTSGSQETQYF.

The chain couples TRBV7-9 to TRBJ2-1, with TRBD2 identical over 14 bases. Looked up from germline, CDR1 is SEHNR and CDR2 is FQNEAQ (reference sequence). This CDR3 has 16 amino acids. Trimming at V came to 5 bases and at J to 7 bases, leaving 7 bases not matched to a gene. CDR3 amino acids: CASSRTSGRPWNEQFF. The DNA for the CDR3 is TGTGCCAGCAGCCGGACTAGCGGGAGGCCGTGGAATGAGCAGTTCTTC.

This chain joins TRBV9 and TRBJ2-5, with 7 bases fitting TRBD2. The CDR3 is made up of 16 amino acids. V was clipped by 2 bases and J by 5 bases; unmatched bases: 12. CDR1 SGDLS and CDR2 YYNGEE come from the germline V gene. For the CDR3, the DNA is TGTGCCAGCAGCGTGGGGGTTGCGGGAGTAGGGGAGACCCAGTACTTC. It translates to CASSVGVAGVGETQYF.

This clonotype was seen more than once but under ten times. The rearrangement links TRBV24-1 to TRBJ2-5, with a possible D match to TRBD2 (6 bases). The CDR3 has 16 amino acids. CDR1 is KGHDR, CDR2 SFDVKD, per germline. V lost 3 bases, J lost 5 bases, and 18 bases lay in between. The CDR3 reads CATSDAGLLTGETQYF. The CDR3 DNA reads TGTGCCACCAGTGATGCGGGACTCCTCACCGGCGAGACCCAGTACTTC.

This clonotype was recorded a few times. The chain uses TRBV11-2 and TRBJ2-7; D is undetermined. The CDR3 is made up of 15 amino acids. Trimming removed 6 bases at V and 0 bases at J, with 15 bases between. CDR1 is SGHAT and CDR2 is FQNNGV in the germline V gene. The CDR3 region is CASSTPGMSSYEQYV. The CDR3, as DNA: TGTGCCAGCAGTACCCCCGGAATGAGCTCCTACGAGCAGTACGTC.

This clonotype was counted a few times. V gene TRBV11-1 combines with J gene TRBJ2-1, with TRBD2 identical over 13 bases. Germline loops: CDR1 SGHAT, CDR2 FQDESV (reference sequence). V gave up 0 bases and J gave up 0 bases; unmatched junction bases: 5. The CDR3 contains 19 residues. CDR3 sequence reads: CASSLARGTSGTSYNEQFF. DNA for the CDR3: TGTGCCAGCAGCTTAGCGAGAGGGACTAGCGGGACCTCCTACAATGAGCAGTTCTTC. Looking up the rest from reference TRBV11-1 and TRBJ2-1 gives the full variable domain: EAEVAQSPRYKITEKSQAVAFWCDPISGHATLYWYRQILGQGPELLVQFQDESVVDDSQLPKDRFSAERLKGVDSTLKIQPAELGDSAMYLCASSLARGTSGTSYNEQFFGPGTRLTVL.

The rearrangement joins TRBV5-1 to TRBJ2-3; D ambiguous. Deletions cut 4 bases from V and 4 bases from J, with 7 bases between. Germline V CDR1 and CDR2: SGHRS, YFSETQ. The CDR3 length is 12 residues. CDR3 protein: CASSKIADTQYF. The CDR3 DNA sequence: TGCGCCAGCAGCAAGATTGCAGATACGCAGTATTTT.